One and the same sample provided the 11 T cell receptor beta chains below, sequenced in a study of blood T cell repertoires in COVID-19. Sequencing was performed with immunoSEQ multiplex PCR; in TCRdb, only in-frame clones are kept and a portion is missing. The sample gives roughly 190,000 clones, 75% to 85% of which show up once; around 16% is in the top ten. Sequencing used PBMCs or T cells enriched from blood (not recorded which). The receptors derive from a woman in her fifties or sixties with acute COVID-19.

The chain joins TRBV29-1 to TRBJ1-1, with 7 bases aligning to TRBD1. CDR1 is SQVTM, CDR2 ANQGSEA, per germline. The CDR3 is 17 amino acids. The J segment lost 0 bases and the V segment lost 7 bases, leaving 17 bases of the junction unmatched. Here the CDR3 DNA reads TGCAGCGCGGCCGGGACAGACAAAACCCCCATGAACACTGAAGCTTTCTTT. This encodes CSAAGTDKTPMNTEAFF.

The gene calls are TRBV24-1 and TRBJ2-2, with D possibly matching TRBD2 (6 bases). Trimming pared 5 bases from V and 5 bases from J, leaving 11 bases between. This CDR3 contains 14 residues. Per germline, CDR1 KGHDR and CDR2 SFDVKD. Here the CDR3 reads CATSVEGLTGELFF. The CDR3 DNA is TGTGCCACCAGTGTGGAGGGACTGACCGGGGAGCTGTTTTTT.

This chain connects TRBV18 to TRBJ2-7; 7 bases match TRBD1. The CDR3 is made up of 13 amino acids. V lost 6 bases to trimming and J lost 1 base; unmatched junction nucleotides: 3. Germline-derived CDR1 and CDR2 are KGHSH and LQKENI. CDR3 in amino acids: CASSRDSSYEQYV. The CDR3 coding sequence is TGTGCCAGCTCGAGGGACAGTTCCTACGAGCAGTACGTC.

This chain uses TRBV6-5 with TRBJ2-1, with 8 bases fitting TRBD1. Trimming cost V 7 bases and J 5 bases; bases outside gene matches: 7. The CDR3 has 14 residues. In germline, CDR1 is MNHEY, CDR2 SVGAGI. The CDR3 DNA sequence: TGTGCCAGCACCCGGACAGGGACCAACAATGAGCAGTTCTTC. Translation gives CASTRTGTNNEQFF.

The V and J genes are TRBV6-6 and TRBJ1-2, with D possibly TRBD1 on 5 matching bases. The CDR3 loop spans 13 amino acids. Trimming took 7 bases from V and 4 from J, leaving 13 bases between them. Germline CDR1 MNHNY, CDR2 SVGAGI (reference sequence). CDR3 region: CASTDRQVYGYTF. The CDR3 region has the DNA TGTGCCAGCACTGACAGACAAGTCTATGGCTACACCTTC.

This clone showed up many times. The CDR3 is CSVIERGEQFF. DNA of the CDR3: TGCAGTGTAATCGAAAGGGGTGAGCAGTTCTTC. This chain joins TRBV20-1 and TRBJ2-1, with D tentatively TRBD1 (5 bases). This CDR3 spans 11 amino acids. V was cut by 7 bases and J by 9 bases, with 13 bases left in between. Per the germline V gene, CDR1 is DFQATT and CDR2 is SNEGSKA (reference sequence).

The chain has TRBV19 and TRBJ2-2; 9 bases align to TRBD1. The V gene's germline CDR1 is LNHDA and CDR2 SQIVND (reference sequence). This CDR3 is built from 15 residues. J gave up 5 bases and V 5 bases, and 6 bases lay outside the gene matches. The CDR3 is CASSPIDRGTGELFF. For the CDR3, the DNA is TGTGCCAGTAGTCCCATCGACAGGGGGACCGGGGAGCTGTTTTTT.

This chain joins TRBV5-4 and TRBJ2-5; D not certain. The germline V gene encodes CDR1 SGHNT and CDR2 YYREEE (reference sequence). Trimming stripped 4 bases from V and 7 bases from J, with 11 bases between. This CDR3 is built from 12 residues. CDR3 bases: TGTGCCAGCAGCGCAGATTCACCGACCCAGTACTTC. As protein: CASSADSPTQYF.

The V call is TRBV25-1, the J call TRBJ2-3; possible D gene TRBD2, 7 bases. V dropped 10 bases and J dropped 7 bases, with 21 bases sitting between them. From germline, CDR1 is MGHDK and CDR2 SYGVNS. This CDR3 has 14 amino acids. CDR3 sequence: CATQGGGALNTQYF. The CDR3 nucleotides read TGTGCCACCCAGGGAGGGGGGGCGCTTAATACGCAGTATTTT.

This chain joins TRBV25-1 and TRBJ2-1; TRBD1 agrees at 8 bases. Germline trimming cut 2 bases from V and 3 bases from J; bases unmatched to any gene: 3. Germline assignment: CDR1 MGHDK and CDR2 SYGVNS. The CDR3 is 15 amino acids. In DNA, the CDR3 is TGTGCCAGCAGTGAACCAGGGGGCGGCTACAATGAGCAGTTCTTC. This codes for CASSEPGGGYNEQFF.

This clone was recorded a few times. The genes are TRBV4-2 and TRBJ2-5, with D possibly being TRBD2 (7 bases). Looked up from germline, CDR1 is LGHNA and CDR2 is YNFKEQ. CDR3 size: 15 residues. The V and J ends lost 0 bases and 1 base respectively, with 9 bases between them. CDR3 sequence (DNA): TGTGCCAGCAGCCAAGAGCGGGGGCTCCAAGAGACCCAGTACTTC. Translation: CASSQERGLQETQYF.